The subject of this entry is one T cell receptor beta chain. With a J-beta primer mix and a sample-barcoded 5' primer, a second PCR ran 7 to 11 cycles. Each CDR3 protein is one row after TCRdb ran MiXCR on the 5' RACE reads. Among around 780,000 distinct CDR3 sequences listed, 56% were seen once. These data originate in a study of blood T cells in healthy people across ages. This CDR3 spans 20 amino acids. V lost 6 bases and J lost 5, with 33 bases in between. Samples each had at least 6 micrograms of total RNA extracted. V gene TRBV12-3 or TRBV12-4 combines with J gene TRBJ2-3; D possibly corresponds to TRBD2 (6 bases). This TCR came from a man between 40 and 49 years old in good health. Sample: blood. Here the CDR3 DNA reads TGTGCCAGCAGCCGTTTGGGGACTCCCTTTCGTGGAGGGGCGAGAGATACGCAGTATTTT. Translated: CASSRLGTPFRGGARDTQYF.